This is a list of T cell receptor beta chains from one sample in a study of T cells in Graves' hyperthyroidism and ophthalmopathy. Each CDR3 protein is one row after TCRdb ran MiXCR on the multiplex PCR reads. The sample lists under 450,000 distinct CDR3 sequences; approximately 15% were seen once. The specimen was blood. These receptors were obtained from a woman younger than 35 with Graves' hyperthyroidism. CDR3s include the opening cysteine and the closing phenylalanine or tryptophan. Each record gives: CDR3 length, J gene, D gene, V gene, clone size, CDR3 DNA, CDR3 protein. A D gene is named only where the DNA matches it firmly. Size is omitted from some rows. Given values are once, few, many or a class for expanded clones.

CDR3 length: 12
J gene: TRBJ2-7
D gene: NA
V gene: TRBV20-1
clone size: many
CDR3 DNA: TGCAGTGCCCACAGGGATACCTACGAGCAGTACTTC
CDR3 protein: CSAHRDTYEQYF

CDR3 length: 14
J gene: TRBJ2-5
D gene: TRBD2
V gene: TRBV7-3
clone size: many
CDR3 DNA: TGTGCCAGCAGCGGAACGGGGGGCCAAGAGACCCAGTACTTC
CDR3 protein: CASSGTGGQETQYF

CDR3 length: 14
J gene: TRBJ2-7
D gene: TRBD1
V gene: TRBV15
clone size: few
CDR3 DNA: TGTGCCACCAGCACGCACAGGGGGCTATACGAGCAGTACTTC
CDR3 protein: CATSTHRGLYEQYF

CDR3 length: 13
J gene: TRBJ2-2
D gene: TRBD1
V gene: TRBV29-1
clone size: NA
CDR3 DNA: TGCAGCGTCCCCGGACAGGGAACCGGGGAGCTGTTTTTT
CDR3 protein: CSVPGQGTGELFF

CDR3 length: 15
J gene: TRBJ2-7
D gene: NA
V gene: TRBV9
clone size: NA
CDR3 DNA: TGTGCCAGCAGCGTAGAGGCTAGCGAGCCCTACGAGCAGTACTTC
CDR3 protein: CASSVEASEPYEQYF

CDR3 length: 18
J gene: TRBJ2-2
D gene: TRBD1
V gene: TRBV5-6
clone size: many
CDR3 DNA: TGTGCCAGCAGCGGTCGGGACAGGTTGGCTCTGAACACCGGGGAGCTGTTTTTT
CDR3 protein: CASSGRDRLALNTGELFF

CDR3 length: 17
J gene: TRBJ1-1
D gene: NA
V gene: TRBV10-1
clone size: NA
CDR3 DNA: TGCGCCAGCAGTGAGTCGAAGCAGGCCCCGGGGAACACTGAAGCTTTCTTT
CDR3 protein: CASSESKQAPGNTEAFF

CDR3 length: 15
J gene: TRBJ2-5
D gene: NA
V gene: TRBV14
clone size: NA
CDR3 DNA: TGTGCCAGCAGCCAAGAGGTGGGGTCCCAAGAGACCCAGTACTTC
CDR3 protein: CASSQEVGSQETQYF

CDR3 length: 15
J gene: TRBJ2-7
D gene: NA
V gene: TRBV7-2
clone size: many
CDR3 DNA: TGTGCCAGCAGCTTAGCTAACGGCCCGACTGCCGAGCAGTACTTC
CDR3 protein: CASSLANGPTAEQYF

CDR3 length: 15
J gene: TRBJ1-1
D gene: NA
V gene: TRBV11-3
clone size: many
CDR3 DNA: TGTGCCAGCAGCTTAGGTGACAGTTTGAACACTGAAGCTTTCTTT
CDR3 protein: CASSLGDSLNTEAFF

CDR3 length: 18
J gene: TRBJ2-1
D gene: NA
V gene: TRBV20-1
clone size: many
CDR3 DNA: TGCAGTGCTAGAGACCCTCTAGCCGGTCCTCCTTCCTACAATGAGCAGTTCTTC
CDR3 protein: CSARDPLAGPPSYNEQFF

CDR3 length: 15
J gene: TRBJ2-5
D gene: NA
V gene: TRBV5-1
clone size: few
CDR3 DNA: TGCGCCAGCAGCTCGGACGCCGTATACCAAGAGACCCAGTACTTC
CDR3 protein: CASSSDAVYQETQYF

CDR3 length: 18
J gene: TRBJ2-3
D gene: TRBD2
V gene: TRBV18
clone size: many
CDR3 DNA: TGTGCCAGCTCACCAGTAATGAAGCGGGGAAAGCAGGGAGATACGCAGTATTTT
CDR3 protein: CASSPVMKRGKQGDTQYF

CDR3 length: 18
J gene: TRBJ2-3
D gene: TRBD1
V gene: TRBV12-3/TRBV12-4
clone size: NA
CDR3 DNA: TGTGCCAGCAGTTCTAGGACAGGGTATTCGTGGGGCACAGATACGCAGTATTTT
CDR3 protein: CASSSRTGYSWGTDTQYF

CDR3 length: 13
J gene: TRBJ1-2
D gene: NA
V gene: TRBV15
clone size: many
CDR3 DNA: TGTGCCACCAGCAGAGAAAGTAACTATGGCTACACCTTC
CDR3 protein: CATSRESNYGYTF

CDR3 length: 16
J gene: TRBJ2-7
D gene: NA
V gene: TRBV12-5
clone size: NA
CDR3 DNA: TGTGCTAGTGGTTTGTGGGGGACTGAATTTTATTACGAGCAGTACTTC
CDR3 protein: CASGLWGTEFYYEQYF